The clone carrying this T cell receptor beta chain occurred many times. Antigen specificity is unknown. Breast cancer patients provided tissue from their axillary draining lymph nodes. TCRdb re-called the multiplex PCR reads with MiXCR, one entry per CDR3 protein. The sample holds around 130,000 distinct CDR3 sequences, over 20% seen once. This entry comes from a study of breast tumors, draining lymph nodes, adjacent tissues. Study-level findings and limits: Compared with lymph nodes, tumors were less diverse; compared with nontumor tissue, more.

J lost 5 bases, V lost 4 bases, and 8 bases had no gene match. Germline assignment: CDR1 SGHRS and CDR2 YFSETQ. The CDR3 consists of 14 residues. The TCR sequence derives from a female donor with breast cancer. Some clones in this sample may be carry-over from other donors' samples. Sequencing used axillary lymph node tissue. The chain links TRBV5-1 to TRBJ2-5; TRBD2 aligns across 7 bases. The CDR3 loop is CASSGGVPGETQYF. For the CDR3, the DNA is TGCGCCAGCAGCGGGGGGGTCCCGGGGGAGACCCAGTACTTC.